This T cell receptor beta chain is from a study of T-cell reconstitution after alpha-beta-depleted transplantation in children. A TCRbeta library incorporating unique molecular identifiers was prepared. A single record per CDR3 protein comes from TCRdb applying MiXCR to the PCR reads. The table includes just over 350,000 distinct CDR3 sequences, 10% to 15% detected once. Trimming pared 5 bases from V and 1 base from J, leaving 8 bases between. This CDR3 is built from 13 residues. The chain employs TRBV12-3 or TRBV12-4 and TRBJ1-1; no firm D call. Sequencing was performed on PBMCs, taken from the stem cell graft. This receptor was taken from a human donor who donated a stem cell graft to a child with Fanconi anemia. This CDR3 is CASSRMENTEAFF. The CDR3 nucleotides read TGTGCCAGCAGTCGAATGGAGAACACTGAAGCTTTCTTT.